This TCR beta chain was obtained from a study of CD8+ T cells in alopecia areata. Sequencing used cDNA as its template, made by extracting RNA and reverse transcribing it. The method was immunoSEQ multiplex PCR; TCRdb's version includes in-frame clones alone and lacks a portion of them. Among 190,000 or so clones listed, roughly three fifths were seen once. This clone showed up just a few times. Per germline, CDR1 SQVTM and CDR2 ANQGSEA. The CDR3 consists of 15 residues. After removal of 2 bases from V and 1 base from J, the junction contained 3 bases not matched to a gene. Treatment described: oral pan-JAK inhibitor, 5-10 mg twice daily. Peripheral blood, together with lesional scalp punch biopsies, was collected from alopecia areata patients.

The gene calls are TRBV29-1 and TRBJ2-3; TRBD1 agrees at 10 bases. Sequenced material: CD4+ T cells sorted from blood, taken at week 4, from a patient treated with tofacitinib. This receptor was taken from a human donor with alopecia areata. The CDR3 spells CSVEPGTGGTDTQYF. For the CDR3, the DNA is TGCAGCGTTGAACCCGGGACAGGGGGCACAGATACGCAGTATTTT.